These T cell receptor beta chains were read from a single sample in a study of spatial heterogeneity in lung cancer. One entry per CDR3 protein results from TCRdb running MiXCR on the 5' RACE reads. The sample lists 20,000 to 30,000 distinct CDR3 sequences, 8.8% occurring once. The specimen was lung tumor tissue, collected at surgery. The origin of the receptors is a male donor with early-stage non-small cell lung cancer. Each CDR3 is given with its conserved first and last residue. Fields, in order: D gene, J gene, clone size, V gene, CDR3 protein, CDR3 DNA. The D gene is left open where the match is weak. Clone size is given as once, few, many, or a class for an expanded clone.

d_gene: TRBD1; j_gene: TRBJ2-3; abundance: many; v_gene: TRBV27; CDR3aa: CASTQTGVSTDTQYF; CDR3nt: TGTGCCAGCACCCAGACAGGGGTCAGCACAGATACGCAGTATTTT
d_gene: .; j_gene: TRBJ2-4; abundance: many; v_gene: TRBV5-1; CDR3aa: CASSSETIQYF; CDR3nt: TGCGCCAGCAGCTCAGAAACGATTCAGTACTTC
d_gene: .; j_gene: TRBJ2-2; abundance: many; v_gene: TRBV3-1; CDR3aa: CASSQVVPTNTGELFF; CDR3nt: TGTGCCAGCAGCCAAGTTGTACCTACGAACACCGGGGAGCTGTTTTTT
d_gene: TRBD1; j_gene: TRBJ1-5; abundance: many; v_gene: TRBV12-3/TRBV12-4; CDR3aa: CASSLRDRGLGNQPQHF; CDR3nt: TGTGCCAGCAGTCTAAGGGACAGGGGGCTGGGGAATCAGCCCCAGCATTTT
d_gene: .; j_gene: TRBJ2-4; abundance: many; v_gene: TRBV7-2; CDR3aa: CASSLAGTGGGAKNIQYF; CDR3nt: TGTGCCAGCAGCTTAGCGGGGACGGGGGGCGGAGCCAAAAACATTCAGTACTTC
d_gene: .; j_gene: TRBJ1-6; abundance: many; v_gene: TRBV5-1; CDR3aa: CASSFSADSPLHF; CDR3nt: TGCGCCAGCAGCTTCTCGGCAGATTCACCCCTCCACTTT
d_gene: .; j_gene: TRBJ2-6; abundance: many; v_gene: TRBV7-3; CDR3aa: CASSLSPGANVLTF; CDR3nt: TGTGCCAGCAGCTTAAGCCCTGGGGCCAACGTCCTGACTTTC
d_gene: .; j_gene: TRBJ2-1; abundance: few; v_gene: TRBV9; CDR3aa: CASSVDWGPYNEQFF; CDR3nt: TGTGCCAGCAGCGTAGACTGGGGTCCCTACAATGAGCAGTTCTTC
d_gene: TRBD1; j_gene: TRBJ2-3; abundance: many; v_gene: TRBV7-2; CDR3aa: CASSSGGAGDTQYF; CDR3nt: TGTGCCAGCAGCTCAGGGGGCGCGGGAGATACGCAGTATTTT
d_gene: .; j_gene: TRBJ2-2; abundance: many; v_gene: TRBV20-1; CDR3aa: CSARDLAGKELFF; CDR3nt: TGCAGTGCTAGAGATTTAGCCGGGAAGGAGCTGTTTTTT